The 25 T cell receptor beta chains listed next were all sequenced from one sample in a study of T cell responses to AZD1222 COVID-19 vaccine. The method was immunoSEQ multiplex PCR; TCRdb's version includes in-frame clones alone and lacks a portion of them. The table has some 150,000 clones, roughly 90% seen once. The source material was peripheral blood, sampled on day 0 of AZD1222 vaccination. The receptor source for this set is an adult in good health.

The CDR3 spells CASSPDRTADTGELFF. The CDR3 DNA reads TGTGCCAGTAGCCCGGACAGAACGGCGGACACCGGGGAGCTGTTTTTT. This sequence joins TRBV19 and TRBJ2-2; tentative D call: TRBD1 (6 bases). This CDR3 is built from 16 residues. Deletions cut 6 bases from V and 3 bases from J, with 17 bases between. Germline V gene lookup returns CDR1 LNHDA and CDR2 SQIVND (reference sequence).

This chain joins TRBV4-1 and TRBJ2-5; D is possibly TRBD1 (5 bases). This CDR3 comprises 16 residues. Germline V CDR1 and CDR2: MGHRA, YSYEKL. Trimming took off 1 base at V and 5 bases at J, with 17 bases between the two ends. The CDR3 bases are TGCGCCAGCAGCCAAGTAGGACGCCAGTCAGGGGAGACCCAGTACTTC. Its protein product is CASSQVGRQSGETQYF.

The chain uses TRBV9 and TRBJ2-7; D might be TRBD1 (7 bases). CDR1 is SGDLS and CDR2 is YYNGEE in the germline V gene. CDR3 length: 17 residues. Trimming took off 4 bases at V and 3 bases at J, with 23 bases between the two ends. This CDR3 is CASSPIAGQPSIYEQYF. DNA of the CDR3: TGTGCCAGCAGCCCTATTGCGGGACAGCCCTCAATCTACGAGCAGTACTTC.

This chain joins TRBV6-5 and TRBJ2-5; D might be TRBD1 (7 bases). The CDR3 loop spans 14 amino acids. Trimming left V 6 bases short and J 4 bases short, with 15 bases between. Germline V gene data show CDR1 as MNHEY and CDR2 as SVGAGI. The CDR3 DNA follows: TGTGCCAGCAGGGCAAACAGGGGAGGAGAGACCCAGTACTTC. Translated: CASRANRGGETQYF.

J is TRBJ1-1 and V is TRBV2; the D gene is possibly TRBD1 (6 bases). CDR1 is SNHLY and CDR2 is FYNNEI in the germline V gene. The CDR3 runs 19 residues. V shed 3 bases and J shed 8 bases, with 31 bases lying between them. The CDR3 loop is CASSDARARGGVEGREAFF. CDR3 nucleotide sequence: TGTGCCAGCAGTGACGCGAGGGCTAGAGGGGGAGTGGAGGGTCGAGAAGCTTTCTTT.

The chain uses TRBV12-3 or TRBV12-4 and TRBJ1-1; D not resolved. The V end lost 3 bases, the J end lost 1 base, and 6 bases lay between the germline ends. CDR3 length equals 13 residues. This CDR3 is CASSFVRNTEAFF. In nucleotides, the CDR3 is TGTGCCAGCAGTTTTGTACGGAACACTGAAGCTTTCTTT.

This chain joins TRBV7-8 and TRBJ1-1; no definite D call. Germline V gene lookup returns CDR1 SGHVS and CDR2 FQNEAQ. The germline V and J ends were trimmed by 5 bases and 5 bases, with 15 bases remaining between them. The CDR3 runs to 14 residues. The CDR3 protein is CASSQVAGKTEAFF. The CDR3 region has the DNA TGTGCCAGCAGCCAGGTCGCGGGTAAGACTGAAGCTTTCTTT.

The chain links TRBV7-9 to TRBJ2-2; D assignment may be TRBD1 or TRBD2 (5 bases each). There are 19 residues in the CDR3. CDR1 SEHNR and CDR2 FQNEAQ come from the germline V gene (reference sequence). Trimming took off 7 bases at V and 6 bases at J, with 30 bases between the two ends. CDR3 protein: CASIWETLGEYPPAGELFF. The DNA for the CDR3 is TGTGCCAGCATTTGGGAAACTTTGGGGGAATACCCCCCCGCCGGGGAGCTGTTTTTT. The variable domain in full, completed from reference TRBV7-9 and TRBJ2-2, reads DTGVSQNPRHKITKRGQNVTFRCDPISEHNRLYWYRQTLGQGPEFLTYFQNEAQLEKSRLLSDRFSAERPKGSFSTLEIQRTEQGDSAMYLCASIWETLGEYPPAGELFFGEGSRLTVL.

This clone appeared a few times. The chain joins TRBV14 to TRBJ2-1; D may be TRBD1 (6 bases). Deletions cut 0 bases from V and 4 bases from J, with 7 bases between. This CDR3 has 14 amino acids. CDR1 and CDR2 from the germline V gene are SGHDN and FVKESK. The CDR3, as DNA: TGTGCCAGCAGCCAAGAGGGGGCTTACAATGAGCAGTTCTTC. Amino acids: CASSQEGAYNEQFF.

CDR3 residues: CASRPSGAYYGYTF. CDR3 nucleotide sequence: TGTGCCAGCAGACCCTCGGGGGCCTACTATGGCTACACCTTC. The chain has TRBV6-5 and TRBJ1-2; tentatively, D is TRBD1 (6 bases). V was cut by 6 bases and J by 3 bases, with 14 bases left in between. Germline CDR1 reads MNHEY; CDR2 reads SVGAGI. The CDR3 has 14 amino acids.

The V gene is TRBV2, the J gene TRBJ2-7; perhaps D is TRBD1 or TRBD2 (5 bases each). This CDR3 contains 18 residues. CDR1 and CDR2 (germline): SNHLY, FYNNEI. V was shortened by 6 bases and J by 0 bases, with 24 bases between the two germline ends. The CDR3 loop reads CASRQTGTLFDSSYEQYF. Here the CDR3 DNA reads TGTGCCAGCAGACAGACCGGGACGCTTTTTGACAGCTCCTACGAGCAGTACTTC.

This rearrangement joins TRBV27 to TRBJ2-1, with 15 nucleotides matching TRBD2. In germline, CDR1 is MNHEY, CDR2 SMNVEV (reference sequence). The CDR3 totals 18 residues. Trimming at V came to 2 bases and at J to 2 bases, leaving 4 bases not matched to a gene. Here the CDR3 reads CASSLPGLAGGPYNEQFF. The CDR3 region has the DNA TGTGCCAGCAGTTTACCCGGACTAGCGGGAGGGCCCTACAATGAGCAGTTCTTC.

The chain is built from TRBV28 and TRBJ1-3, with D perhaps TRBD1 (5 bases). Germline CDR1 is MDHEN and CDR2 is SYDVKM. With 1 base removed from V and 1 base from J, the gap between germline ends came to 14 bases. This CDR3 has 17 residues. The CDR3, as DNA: TGTGCCAGCAGTTTATTCCCCCCCAGGGCTTCTGGAAACACCATATATTTT. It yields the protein CASSLFPPRASGNTIYF.

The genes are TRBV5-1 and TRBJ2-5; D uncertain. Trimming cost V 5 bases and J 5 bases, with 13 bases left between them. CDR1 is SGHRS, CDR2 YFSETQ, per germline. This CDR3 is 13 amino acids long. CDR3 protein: CASRSMGTETQYF. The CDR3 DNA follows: TGCGCCAGCAGATCTATGGGAACGGAGACCCAGTACTTC.

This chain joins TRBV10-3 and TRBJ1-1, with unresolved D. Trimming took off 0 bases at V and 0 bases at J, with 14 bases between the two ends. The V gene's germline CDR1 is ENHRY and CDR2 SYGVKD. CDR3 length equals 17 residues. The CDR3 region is CAISESVGGIMNTEAFF. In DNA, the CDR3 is TGTGCCATCAGTGAGTCAGTCGGTGGAATCATGAACACTGAAGCTTTCTTT.

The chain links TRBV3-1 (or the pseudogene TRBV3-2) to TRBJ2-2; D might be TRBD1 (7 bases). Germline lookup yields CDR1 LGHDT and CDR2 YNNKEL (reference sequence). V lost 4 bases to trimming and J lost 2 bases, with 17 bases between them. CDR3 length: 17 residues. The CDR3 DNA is TGTGCCAGCAGCCTGGGGCCAGGGGGGCCTAACACCGGGGAGCTGTTTTTT. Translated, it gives CASSLGPGGPNTGELFF.

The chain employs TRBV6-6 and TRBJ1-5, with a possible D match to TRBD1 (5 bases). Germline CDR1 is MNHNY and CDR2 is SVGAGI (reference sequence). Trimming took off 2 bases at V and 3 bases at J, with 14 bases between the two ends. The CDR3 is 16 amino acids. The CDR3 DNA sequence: TGTGCCAGCAGTTACGGTAGGGGTGGTAACAATCAGCCCCAGCATTTT. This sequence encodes CASSYGRGGNNQPQHF.

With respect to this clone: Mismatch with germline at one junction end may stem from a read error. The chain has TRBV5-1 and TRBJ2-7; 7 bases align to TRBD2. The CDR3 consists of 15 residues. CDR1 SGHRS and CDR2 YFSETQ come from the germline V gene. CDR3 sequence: CASSGVSPGLPFYSF. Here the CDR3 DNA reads TGCGCCAGCAGCGGAGTATCTCCGGGACTACCCTTCTATAGCTTC.

CDR3 DNA sequence: TGCGCCAGCAGCTCACAGAGCTATAATTCACCCCTCCACTTT. Residues: CASSSQSYNSPLHF. The rearrangement uses TRBV5-1 and TRBJ1-6; D is ambiguous. Trimming cost V 3 bases and J 3 bases, with 7 bases left between them. CDR3 size: 14 residues. Germline values: CDR1 SGHRS, CDR2 YFSETQ. The full variable domain, in which reference TRBV5-1 and TRBJ1-6 provide the parts outside the CDR3, is KAGVTQTPRYLIKTRGQQVTLSCSPISGHRSVSWYQQTPGQGLQFLFEYFSETQRNKGNFPGRFSGRQFSNSRSEMNVSTLELGDSALYLCASSSQSYNSPLHFGNGTRLTVT.

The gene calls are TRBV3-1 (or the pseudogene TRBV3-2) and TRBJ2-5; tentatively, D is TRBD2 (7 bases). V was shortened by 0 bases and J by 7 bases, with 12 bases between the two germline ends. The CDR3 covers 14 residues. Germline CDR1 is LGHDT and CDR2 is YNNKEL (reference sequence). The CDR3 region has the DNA TGTGCCAGCAGCCAAGATTGGGGGGGCTTGACCCAGTACTTC. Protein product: CASSQDWGGLTQYF.

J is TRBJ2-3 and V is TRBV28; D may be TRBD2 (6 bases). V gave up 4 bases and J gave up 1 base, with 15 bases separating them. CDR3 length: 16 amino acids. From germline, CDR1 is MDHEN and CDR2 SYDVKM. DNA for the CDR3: TGTGCCAGCAGTTCCGCTCGCCCTAGCGGCACAGATACGCAGTATTTT. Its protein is CASSSARPSGTDTQYF.

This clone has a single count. In DNA, the CDR3 is TGTGCCAGCAGTTACGGCCCCGTTACTTACAATGAGCAGTTCTTC. It yields the protein CASSYGPVTYNEQFF. The chain couples TRBV6-5 to TRBJ2-1, with no clear D. The CDR3 sequence is 15 residues long. Germline CDR1 is MNHEY and CDR2 is SVGAGI. The V gene lost 2 bases and the J gene lost 4 bases, with 12 bases spanning the gap.

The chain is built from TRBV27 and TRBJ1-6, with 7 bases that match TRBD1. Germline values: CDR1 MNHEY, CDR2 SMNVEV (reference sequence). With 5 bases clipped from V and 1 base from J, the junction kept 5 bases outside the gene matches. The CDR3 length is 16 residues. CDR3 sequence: CASSPTTGSYNSPLHF. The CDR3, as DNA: TGTGCCAGCAGTCCGACGACAGGGTCCTATAATTCACCCCTCCACTTT.

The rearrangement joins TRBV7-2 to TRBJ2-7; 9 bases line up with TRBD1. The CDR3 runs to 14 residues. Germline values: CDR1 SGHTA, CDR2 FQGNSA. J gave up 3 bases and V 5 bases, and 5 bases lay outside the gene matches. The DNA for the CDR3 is TGTGCCAGCAGCCAGGGACAGGGAAACTACGAGCAGTACTTC. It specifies CASSQGQGNYEQYF.

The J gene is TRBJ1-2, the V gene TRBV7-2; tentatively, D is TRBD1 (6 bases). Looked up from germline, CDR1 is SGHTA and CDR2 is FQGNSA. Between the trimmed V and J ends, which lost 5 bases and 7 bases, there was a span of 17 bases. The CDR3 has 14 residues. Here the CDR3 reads CASSTRDIWGGYTF. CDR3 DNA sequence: TGTGCCAGCAGCACCCGGGACATTTGGGGTGGCTACACCTTC.